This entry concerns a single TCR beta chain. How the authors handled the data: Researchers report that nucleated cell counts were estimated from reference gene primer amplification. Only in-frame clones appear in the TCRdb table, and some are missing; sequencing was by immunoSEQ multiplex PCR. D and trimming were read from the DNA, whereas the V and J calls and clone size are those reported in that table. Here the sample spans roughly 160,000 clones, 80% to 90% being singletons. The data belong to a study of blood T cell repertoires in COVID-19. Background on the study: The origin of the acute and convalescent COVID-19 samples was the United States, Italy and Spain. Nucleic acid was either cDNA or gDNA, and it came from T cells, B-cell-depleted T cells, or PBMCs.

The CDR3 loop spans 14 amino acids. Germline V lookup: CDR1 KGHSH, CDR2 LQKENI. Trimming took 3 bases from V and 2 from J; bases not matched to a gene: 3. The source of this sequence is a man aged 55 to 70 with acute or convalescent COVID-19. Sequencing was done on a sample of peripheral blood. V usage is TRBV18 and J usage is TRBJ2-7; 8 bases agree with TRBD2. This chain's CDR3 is CASSPGLATYEQYF. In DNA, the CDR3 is TGTGCCAGCTCACCTGGACTAGCAACCTACGAGCAGTACTTC.